This TCR beta chain was profiled in a study of blood T cell repertoires in COVID-19. Study context: Samples of COVID-19 (acute and convalescent) were obtained from the United States, Italy and Spain. T cells, B-cell-depleted T cells, or PBMCs provided the cDNA or gDNA that served as material.

Authors' data handling: Amplifying reference gene primers gave estimates of nucleated cell counts. Assay: immunoSEQ multiplex PCR; the TCRdb copy retains only in-frame clones and omits some. V, J and clone size are those of that table, while D and trimming were read from the DNA. The sample has 93,000 or so clones, 84% seen once; the top ten hold 10% to 15%. This clone was seen a handful of times. The CDR3 consists of 14 residues. Germline V lookup: CDR1 MGHRA, CDR2 YSYEKL. V was clipped by 0 bases and J by 5 bases, with 10 bases between them. This rearrangement joins TRBV4-1 to TRBJ2-5; D might be TRBD1 (5 bases). The sequence came from a human donor in a cohort sampled during active or convalescent COVID-19. The source material was peripheral blood. The chain's CDR3 is CASSQDRGHETQYF. CDR3 coding DNA: TGCGCCAGCAGCCAAGATCGAGGACACGAGACCCAGTACTTC.